This T cell receptor (beta chain) comes out of a study of cytomegalovirus exposure and HLA in healthy donors. Trimming took off 0 bases at V and 7 bases at J, with 7 bases between the two ends. The CDR3 is 12 amino acids. CDR1 SGHRS and CDR2 YFSETQ come from the germline V gene. Study-wide results and limits: Common viral pathogens (according to a later analysis) appeared linked to several of the most significant clusters. Previously analyzed data showed that most TCR beta V segments were productive at a frequency of about 87% or about 30%. The study listed approximately 160 cytomegalovirus-associated TCR beta chains.

Comments on this clone: Its antigen is unidentified.

Primers included in the PCR were 60 Vbeta and 13 Jbeta primers. The method was immunoSEQ multiplex PCR; TCRdb's version includes in-frame clones alone and lacks a portion of them. The repertoire consists of under 150,000 clones, with 75% to 85% occurring once and the leading ten covering approximately 5.6%. The receptor comes from a woman aged 40 to 50 in good health and CMV-seropositive. The chain links TRBV5-1 to TRBJ1-2; TRBD1 is a possible D gene (5 bases). Specimen: PBMCs. The CDR3 sequence is CASSLGQSGYTF. In DNA, the CDR3 is TGCGCCAGCAGCTTGGGACAGAGTGGCTACACCTTC.